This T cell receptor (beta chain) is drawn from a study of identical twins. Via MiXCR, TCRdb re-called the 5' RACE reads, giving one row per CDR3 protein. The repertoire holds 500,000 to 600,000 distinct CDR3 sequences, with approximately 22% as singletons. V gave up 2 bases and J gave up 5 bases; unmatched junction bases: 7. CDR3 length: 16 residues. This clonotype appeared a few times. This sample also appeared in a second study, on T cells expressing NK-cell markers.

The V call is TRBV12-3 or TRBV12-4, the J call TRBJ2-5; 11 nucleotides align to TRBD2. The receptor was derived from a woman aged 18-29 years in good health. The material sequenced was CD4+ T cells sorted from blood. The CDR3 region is CASSLLVAGGPETQYF. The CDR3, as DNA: TGTGCCAGCAGTTTATTGGTAGCGGGAGGGCCTGAGACCCAGTACTTC.